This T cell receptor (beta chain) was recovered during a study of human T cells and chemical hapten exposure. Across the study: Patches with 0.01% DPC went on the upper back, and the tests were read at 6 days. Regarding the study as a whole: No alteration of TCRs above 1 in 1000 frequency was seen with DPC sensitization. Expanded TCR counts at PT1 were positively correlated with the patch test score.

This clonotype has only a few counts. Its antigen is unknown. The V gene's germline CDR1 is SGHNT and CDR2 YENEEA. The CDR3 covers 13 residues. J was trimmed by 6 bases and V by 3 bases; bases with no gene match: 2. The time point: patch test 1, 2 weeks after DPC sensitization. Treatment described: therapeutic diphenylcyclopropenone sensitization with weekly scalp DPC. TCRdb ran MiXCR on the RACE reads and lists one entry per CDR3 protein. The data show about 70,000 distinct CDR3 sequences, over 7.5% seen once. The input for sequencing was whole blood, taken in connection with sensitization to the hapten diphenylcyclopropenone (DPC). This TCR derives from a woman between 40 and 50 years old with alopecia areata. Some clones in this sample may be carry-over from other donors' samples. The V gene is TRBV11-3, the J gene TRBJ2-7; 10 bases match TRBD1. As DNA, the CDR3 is TGTGCCAGCAGCTTGGACAGGGGGGGCGAGCAGTACTTC. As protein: CASSLDRGGEQYF.